This T cell receptor beta chain was obtained from a study of memory CD4+ T cells and cytomegalovirus serostatus. Measured with immunoSEQ multiplex PCR; TCRdb has only the in-frame clones, and not every one. The top ten clones hold about 0.82% of a sample with tens of thousands of clones, less than 80% of them seen once. Study outcomes and limitations: Suggested: most of the CMV-linked TCR signature lies in CD4+ memory cells. Of under 200 reported CMV TCRbeta sequences, under 80 were found in memory CD4+ repertoires.

The sort gate was single viable CD3+CD4+CD8-CD45RO+ cells for memory CD4+ T cells. V dropped 8 bases and J dropped 8; count of bases not matched to a gene: 14. Germline V gene sequence: CDR1 SNHLY, CDR2 FYNNEI. CDR3 length: 14 residues. Regarding this clone: Its antigen is as yet unknown.

The chain combines TRBV2 with TRBJ2-7, with 8 bases aligning to TRBD1. Sequences were obtained from memory CD4+ T cells from blood. This receptor was obtained from an adult in good health and CMV-seronegative. The CDR3 region is CASEDDRGPDQQYF. Here the CDR3 DNA reads TGTGCCAGCGAAGATGACAGGGGACCGGATCAGCAGTACTTC.